The sequence of this T cell receptor (beta chain) was determined in a study of shared clonotypes between healthy human individuals. Data came from immunoSEQ multiplex PCR; TCRdb stores just in-frame clones and leaves some out. The table lists some 480,000 clones, roughly 85% of them singletons. Germline V gene sequence: CDR1 SGHVS, CDR2 FQNEAQ. The CDR3 loop spans 15 amino acids. The junction had 3 bases not matched to a gene; V was cut back by 1 base and J by 2 bases. The sequence was obtained from a woman between 40 and 55 years old in good health. Some clones in this sample may be carry-over from other donors' samples. The sequencing input was PBMCs. The rearrangement uses TRBV7-8 and TRBJ2-7; 9 bases are a match to TRBD2. CDR3 in amino acids: CASSLGAGGAYEQYF. CDR3 nucleotide sequence: TGTGCCAGCAGCTTAGGCGCGGGAGGGGCCTACGAGCAGTACTTC.